The 28 T cell receptor beta chains in this list originate from one sample, sequenced in a study of OX40 agonist ivuxolimab in advanced cancers. Using immunoSEQ multiplex PCR, the repertoire was profiled, and TCRdb retains in-frame clones only, with some absent. Of under 70,000 clones listed, approximately 83% were seen once; the top ten hold roughly an eighth. The sample consisted of CD4+ or CD8+ T cells sorted from blood, taken in a trial of the OX40 agonist ivuxolimab. These receptors all stem from an adult with an advanced solid tumor such as melanoma, head and neck, liver or kidney cancer.

J is TRBJ1-2 and V is TRBV18; 9 bases are a match to TRBD1. V shed 3 bases, J shed 5 bases, and the junction held 16 bases outside the gene matches. Germline CDR1 and CDR2: KGHSH and LQKENI. The CDR3 is 18 amino acids. The DNA for the CDR3 is TGTGCCAGCTCACCCACCACACAGGGGGCCGTCGGTTTATATGGCTACACCTTC. Its protein is CASSPTTQGAVGLYGYTF. The variable domain in full, completed from reference TRBV18 and TRBJ1-2, reads NAGVMQNPRHLVRRRGQEARLRCSPMKGHSHVYWYRQLPEEGLKFMVYLQKENIIDESGMPKERFSAEFPKEGPSILRIQQVVRGDSAAYFCASSPTTQGAVGLYGYTFGSGTRLTVV.

The V call is TRBV11-1, the J call TRBJ1-3, with D uncertain. Germline CDR1 is SGHAT and CDR2 is FQDESV (reference sequence). V was clipped by 2 bases and J by 4 bases, with 12 bases between them. The CDR3 consists of 15 residues. DNA of the CDR3: TGTGCCAGCAGCTTATCACGTTTGCAAGGAAACACCATATATTTT. This sequence encodes CASSLSRLQGNTIYF.

CDR3 sequence reads: CASSLRSSGGNTDTQYF. The CDR3, as DNA: TGTGCCAGCAGTTTAAGGTCTAGTGGGGGAAACACAGATACGCAGTATTTT. The chain combines TRBV27 with TRBJ2-3; possibly TRBD1 or TRBD2 for D (5 bases each). Trimming removed 2 bases from V and 2 bases from J, with 17 bases in between. CDR3 length equals 17 residues. Per germline, CDR1 MNHEY and CDR2 SMNVEV (reference sequence).

The gene calls are TRBV2 and TRBJ1-1; tentatively, D is TRBD1 (6 bases). There are 15 residues in the CDR3. V lost 11 bases to trimming and J lost 5 bases, with 24 bases between them. The V gene's germline CDR1 is SNHLY and CDR2 FYNNEI. The CDR3 region is CAAAPRGRGETEAFF. CDR3 bases: TGTGCCGCCGCACCCCGGGGCAGGGGTGAAACTGAAGCTTTCTTT.

The chain recombines TRBV9 with TRBJ2-7; D is possibly TRBD1 (6 bases). V lost 4 bases and J 2 bases, leaving 16 bases between the germline ends. CDR3 length equals 15 residues. CDR1 and CDR2 (germline): SGDLS, YYNGEE. The DNA for the CDR3 is TGTGCCAGCAGCTCTAGTGGGGGCCCTACCTACGAGCAGTACTTC. Its protein is CASSSSGGPTYEQYF.

This clone was observed once. The V gene is TRBV9, the J gene TRBJ1-2; TRBD1 matches 7 bases. Germline-derived CDR1 and CDR2 are SGDLS and YYNGEE. The CDR3 contains 14 residues. The trim removed 5 bases at V and 4 bases at J, leaving 8 bases unmatched. CDR3 in amino acids: CASRTPGGSYGYTF. The CDR3 DNA sequence: TGTGCCAGCAGGACCCCAGGGGGTAGCTATGGCTACACCTTC.

The chain combines TRBV7-3 with TRBJ1-5, with D maybe TRBD1 (6 bases). Looked up from germline, CDR1 is SGHTA and CDR2 is FQGTGA. This CDR3 spans 17 amino acids. V was trimmed by 5 bases and J by 2 bases, leaving 19 bases between them. The CDR3 nucleotides read TGTGCCAGCAGCCATTCCCCGGGTGCAGGGGGCAATCAGCCCCAGCATTTT. As protein: CASSHSPGAGGNQPQHF. The whole variable domain, remainder taken from reference TRBV7-3 and TRBJ1-5, is GAGVSQTPSNKVTEKGKYVELRCDPISGHTALYWYRQSLGQGPEFLIYFQGTGAADDSGLPNDRFFAVRPEGSVSTLKIQRTERGDSAVYLCASSHSPGAGGNQPQHFGDGTRLSIL.

The V call is TRBV13, the J call TRBJ1-1; 7 bases align to TRBD1. Unmatched junction bases numbered 18, after V lost 5 bases and J lost 6 bases. In germline, CDR1 is PRHDT, CDR2 FYEKMQ (reference sequence). This CDR3 has 17 amino acids. For the CDR3, the DNA is TGTGCCAGCAGCCCCACAGGGCGACAGGGAATGGGGTCTGAAGCTTTCTTT. It is translated as CASSPTGRQGMGSEAFF.

The chain has TRBV2 and TRBJ2-3, with 8 bases aligning to TRBD1. This CDR3 contains 17 residues. Per germline, CDR1 SNHLY and CDR2 FYNNEI. The V gene end was trimmed by 7 bases and the J gene end by 2 bases; junction bases not matched to a gene: 14. CDR3 amino acids: CASISLEGQDLTDTQYF. For the CDR3, the DNA is TGTGCCAGCATCTCCTTAGAGGGACAGGACCTCACAGATACGCAGTATTTT.

The chain combines TRBV7-8 with TRBJ2-5, with no clear D. Matching the DNA end better, TRBJ2-7 makes the J call doubtful. This CDR3 is built from 12 residues. Germline V CDR1 and CDR2: SGHVS, FQNEAQ. CDR3 loop: CASSPLQFEQYF. CDR3 DNA sequence: TGTGCCAGCAGTCCCCTGCAATTCGAGCAGTACTTC.

The chain employs TRBV5-4 and TRBJ2-4, with 10 bases fitting TRBD1. From germline, CDR1 is SGHNT and CDR2 YYREEE (reference sequence). There are 18 residues in the CDR3. V lost 0 bases to trimming and J lost 4 bases; unmatched junction nucleotides: 10. The CDR3 region has the DNA TGTGCCAGCAGCTTGGAAGGGGACAGGGGCCCGCCGAAAAACATTCAGTACTTC. This sequence encodes CASSLEGDRGPPKNIQYF.

The chain couples TRBV4-1 to TRBJ1-3; maybe TRBD1 (5 bases). This CDR3 is 15 amino acids long. Germline values: CDR1 MGHRA, CDR2 YSYEKL. Trimming took off 3 bases at V and 2 bases at J, with 11 bases between the two ends. The CDR3 bases are TGCGCCAGCAGCCAGGACCCAGGGACTGGAAACACCATATATTTT. The encoded protein is CASSQDPGTGNTIYF.

The chain joins TRBV29-1 to TRBJ1-1, with 7 bases lining up with TRBD1. The CDR3 consists of 13 residues. Germline CDR1 and CDR2: SQVTM and ANQGSEA. The ends lost 6 bases at V and 3 bases at J; junction bases unmatched: 7. In nucleotides, the CDR3 is TGCAGCGTCCCCGGACAGGTGGACACTGAAGCTTTCTTT. Its translation is CSVPGQVDTEAFF.

The rearrangement uses TRBV29-1 and TRBJ2-7, with D maybe TRBD2 (5 bases). There are 15 residues in the CDR3. Trimming took off 3 bases at V and 3 bases at J, with 18 bases between the two ends. Germline CDR1 and CDR2: SQVTM and ANQGSEA. The DNA for the CDR3 is TGCAGCGTTGACACGACCCGTGGGGAGCACTACGAGCAGTACTTC. Its protein product is CSVDTTRGEHYEQYF.

This chain uses TRBV6-5 with TRBJ2-7; D unclear. V was shortened by 0 bases and J by 0 bases, with 9 bases between the two germline ends. This CDR3 is built from 15 residues. The germline V gene has CDR1 MNHEY and CDR2 SVGAGI. CDR3 loop: CASSYSGSLSYEQYF. In DNA, the CDR3 is TGTGCCAGCAGTTACTCTGGCAGCCTCTCCTACGAGCAGTACTTC.

This chain links TRBV6-1 with TRBJ2-7; 9 nucleotides match TRBD1. The trim removed 7 bases at V and 5 bases at J, leaving 9 bases unmatched. The germline V gene encodes CDR1 MNHNS and CDR2 SASEGT. The CDR3 runs to 14 residues. The CDR3 sequence is CASTYGTGFHEQYF. DNA of the CDR3: TGTGCCAGCACCTATGGGACAGGGTTCCACGAGCAGTACTTC.

The chain is built from TRBV6-1 and TRBJ1-5; 7 nucleotides agree with TRBD1. Losses at the gene ends were 2 bases for V and 0 bases for J; bases not matched to a gene: 4. The CDR3 length is 16 residues. In germline, CDR1 is MNHNS, CDR2 SASEGT. The CDR3 loop reads CASSETGTASNQPQHF. The CDR3 DNA reads TGTGCCAGCAGTGAAACCGGGACAGCTAGCAATCAGCCCCAGCATTTT.

V and J are TRBV7-2 and TRBJ1-3; D not resolved. CDR1 SGHTA and CDR2 FQGNSA come from the germline V gene. V lost 4 bases and J 3 bases, leaving 16 bases between the germline ends. The CDR3 totals 16 residues. CDR3 nucleotide sequence: TGTGCCAGCAGCTCCTTTGGGTCCTCGGTTGGAAACACCATATATTTT. Amino acid sequence: CASSSFGSSVGNTIYF.

This clone has a single count. The J gene is TRBJ1-5, the V gene TRBV19; D gene unclear. CDR3 length: 15 amino acids. Germline-derived CDR1 and CDR2 are LNHDA and SQIVND (reference sequence). The V end lost 3 bases, the J end lost 0 bases, and 9 bases lay between the germline ends. This CDR3 reads CASSMDSDSNQPQHF. The CDR3 coding sequence is TGTGCCAGTAGTATGGATTCAGATAGCAATCAGCCCCAGCATTTT.

V usage is TRBV5-5 and J usage is TRBJ2-5; D gene unclear. The CDR3 totals 15 residues. Germline-derived CDR1 and CDR2 are SGHKS and YYEKEE (reference sequence). Trimming left V 3 bases short and J 4 bases short, with 16 bases between. The CDR3, as DNA: TGTGCCAGCAGCTATATGGATAGTGGGTCAGAGACCCAGTACTTC. Its translation is CASSYMDSGSETQYF.

The chain couples TRBV19 to TRBJ1-5; possibly TRBD1 for D (5 bases). Germline V gives CDR1 LNHDA, CDR2 SQIVND (reference sequence). Trimming shortened V by 3 bases and J by 0 bases, and 9 bases separated the two germline ends. The CDR3 runs to 15 residues. The CDR3 here is CASSMAGYSNQPQHF. Here the CDR3 DNA reads TGTGCCAGTAGTATGGCAGGGTATAGCAATCAGCCCCAGCATTTT.

The chain is built from TRBV6-4 and TRBJ2-3, with D hard to call. From germline, CDR1 is MRHNA and CDR2 SNTAGT. There are 13 residues in the CDR3. Trimming cost V 0 bases and J 2 bases, with 3 bases left between them. The CDR3 nucleotides are TGTGCCAGCAGTGACTCGGTCACAGATACGCAGTATTTT. Its translation is CASSDSVTDTQYF.

This clone was detected only a few times. This chain connects TRBV9 to TRBJ2-5; tentatively, D is TRBD2 (7 bases). This CDR3 spans 15 amino acids. Germline lookup yields CDR1 SGDLS and CDR2 YYNGEE. The V and J ends lost 0 bases and 5 bases respectively, with 14 bases between them. The CDR3 DNA sequence: TGTGCCAGCAGCGTAGTTGGGGGGGCCGATGAGACCCAGTACTTC. Translating it yields CASSVVGGADETQYF.

This chain connects TRBV19 to TRBJ2-7; 8 bases align to TRBD1. This CDR3 is 14 amino acids long. Germline V gene data show CDR1 as LNHDA and CDR2 as SQIVND (reference sequence). Trimming took 6 bases from V and 0 from J; bases not matched to a gene: 4. The CDR3 DNA sequence: TGTGCCAGTAGCCGGACAGGGAGCTCCTACGAGCAGTACTTC. Its protein is CASSRTGSSYEQYF.

The J gene is TRBJ1-2, the V gene TRBV11-2, with D unclear. Germline CDR1 is SGHAT and CDR2 is FQNNGV. The CDR3 loop spans 12 amino acids. Trimming took 5 bases from V and 8 from J, leaving 12 bases between them. The CDR3 region has the DNA TGTGCCAGCAGCCAGGTTCCTGTGGGCTACACCTTC. Encoded protein: CASSQVPVGYTF.

The V gene is TRBV6-5, the J gene TRBJ2-7; D unclear. CDR3 size: 11 residues. Germline CDR1 is MNHEY and CDR2 is SVGAGI. Trimming left V 2 bases short and J 6 bases short, with 5 bases between. The CDR3 loop is CASSYGVEQYF. As DNA, the CDR3 is TGTGCCAGCAGTTACGGGGTCGAGCAGTACTTC.

The rearrangement joins TRBV5-6 to TRBJ2-1; tentatively, D is TRBD2 (6 bases). The CDR3 spans 16 residues. Trimming took off 1 base at V and 3 bases at J, with 14 bases between the two ends. The germline CDR1 and CDR2 sequences are SGHDT and YYEEEE. CDR3 sequence: CASSLRLVDYYNEQFF. The CDR3 nucleotides are TGTGCCAGCAGCTTGCGGTTAGTGGACTACTACAATGAGCAGTTCTTC.

The chain uses TRBV4-3 and TRBJ2-2; perhaps TRBD1 as D (7 bases). The V and J ends lost 0 bases and 6 bases respectively, with 14 bases between them. The CDR3 runs 16 residues. Germline V gene sequence: CDR1 LGHNA, CDR2 YSLEER. The CDR3 protein is CASSQEPPGGPGELFF. The CDR3 DNA reads TGCGCCAGCAGCCAAGAACCGCCAGGGGGGCCCGGGGAGCTGTTTTTT.